These 14 T cell receptor beta chains share one sample of origin, sequenced in a study of regulatory T cells in long-lasting Graves disease. Time point of the sample: newly diagnosed GD, antithyroid drugs for less than 3 months. Extracted RNA from PBMCs served as the source of the TCR library. The authors built TCR beta libraries using iRepertoire HTBI primers and Arm-PCR of CDR3 regions. TCRdb called the multiplex PCR reads again in MiXCR, with one record for every CDR3 protein. The table lists about 240,000 distinct CDR3 sequences, 20% to 25% of them singletons. The input for sequencing was peripheral blood mononuclear cells (PBMCs), taken at new diagnosis, from a patient treated with antithyroid drugs. The receptors stem from a female donor with Graves disease.

This clonotype was detected many times. The chain has TRBV11-3 and TRBJ1-1; 7 nucleotides match TRBD1. Germline V gives CDR1 SGHNT, CDR2 YENEEA. Trimming removed 4 bases from V and 5 bases from J; junction bases left unmatched: 7. The CDR3 has 14 amino acids. The CDR3 DNA sequence: TGTGCCAGCAGCTCCCGACAGGGAAATACTGAAGCTTTCTTT. Amino acids: CASSSRQGNTEAFF.

In its sample, this clonotype was seen many times. A much larger clone differs by one base, so this may be a read error. This chain links TRBV5-5 with TRBJ2-3; tentatively, D is TRBD2 (6 bases). The CDR3 has 15 residues. Germline V lookup: CDR1 SGHKS, CDR2 YYEKEE (reference sequence). As DNA, the CDR3 is TGTGCCAGCTGCTTAGGCAGTACTAGCACAGATACGCGGTATTTT. It codes for CASCLGSTSTDTRYF. The complete variable domain, with remaining parts taken from reference TRBV5-5 and TRBJ2-3, reads DAGVTQSPTHLIKTRGQQVTLRCSPISGHKSVSWYQQVLGQGPQFIFQYYEKEERGRGNFPDRFSARQFPNYSSELNVNALLLGDSALYLCASCLGSTSTDTRYFGPGTRLTVL.

This clonotype was counted a few times. The CDR3 loop is CASSSNRERAYNEQFF. CDR3 nucleotide sequence: TGTGCCAGCAGCTCCAACCGGGAGAGGGCCTACAATGAGCAGTTCTTC. The V and J genes are TRBV9 and TRBJ2-1, with a tentative D call TRBD2 (6 bases). The CDR3 has 16 amino acids. V was cut by 4 bases and J by 2 bases, with 16 bases left in between. Germline values: CDR1 SGDLS, CDR2 YYNGEE.

This clonotype was detected many times. The chain recombines TRBV12-3 or TRBV12-4 with TRBJ2-1; 9 bases are a match to TRBD2. The assigned J gene may be wrong: the sequence end matches TRBJ2-5 better. This CDR3 is built from 15 residues. The CDR3 here is CASSLGGRAGETQYF. The CDR3 nucleotides read TGTGCCAGCAGTTTGGGCGGGAGGGCCGGGGAGACCCAGTACTTC.

This clonotype was seen ten or more times. The V and J genes are TRBV29-1 and TRBJ2-5; possibly TRBD1 for D (7 bases). V was cut by 6 bases and J by 1 base, with 12 bases left in between. The CDR3 totals 13 residues. The V gene's germline CDR1 is SQVTM and CDR2 ANQGSEA. The CDR3 coding sequence is TGCAGCGTAGACAGGGAGGTCCAAGAGACCCAGTACTTC. Protein sequence: CSVDREVQETQYF.

This clonotype occurred many times. The J gene is TRBJ1-1, the V gene TRBV5-5; D gene unclear. CDR1 and CDR2 (germline): SGHKS, YYEKEE (reference sequence). CDR3 size: 14 residues. Trimming cost V 4 bases and J 1 base, with 11 bases left between them. The CDR3 loop is CASSLPDGNTEAFF. Written as DNA, the CDR3 is TGTGCCAGCAGCCTCCCGGACGGGAACACTGAAGCTTTCTTT.

The rearrangement links TRBV9 to TRBJ2-1; the D is unclear. The CDR3 spans 15 residues. V lost 4 bases and J 1 base, leaving 12 bases between the germline ends. The V gene's germline CDR1 is SGDLS and CDR2 YYNGEE. In DNA, the CDR3 is TGTGCCAGCAGCCTTACATTGGCGTCCTACAATGAGCAGTTCTTC. This sequence encodes CASSLTLASYNEQFF.

This clonotype was picked up many times. The J gene is TRBJ2-5, the V gene TRBV14; 7 bases align to TRBD1. V lost 3 bases, J lost 2 bases, and 6 bases stayed unmatched. Germline values: CDR1 SGHDN, CDR2 FVKESK. This CDR3 is built from 15 residues. CDR3 protein: CASSHRDSAQETQYF. CDR3 DNA sequence: TGTGCCAGCAGCCACCGGGACAGTGCTCAAGAGACCCAGTACTTC. Using reference TRBV14 and TRBJ2-5 for the parts outside the CDR3, the full variable domain is EAGVTQFPSHSVIEKGQTVTLRCDPISGHDNLYWYRRVMGKEIKFLLHFVKESKQDESGMPNNRFLAERTGGTYSTLKVQPAELEDSGVYFCASSHRDSAQETQYFGPGTRLLVL.

This clonotype was picked up many times. The chain uses TRBV20-1 and TRBJ2-1; D may match TRBD1 or TRBD2 (5 bases each). From germline, CDR1 is DFQATT and CDR2 SNEGSKA (reference sequence). The CDR3 is 12 amino acids. With 1 base removed from V and 12 bases from J, the gap between germline ends came to 13 bases. This chain's CDR3 is CSARGPVGPQFF. CDR3 sequence (DNA): TGCAGTGCTAGAGGACCCGTGGGACCGCAGTTCTTC.

This clonotype was seen many times. The chain combines TRBV14 with TRBJ2-5; 11 bases map to TRBD1. Germline CDR1 reads SGHDN; CDR2 reads FVKESK. V gave up 3 bases and J gave up 2 bases; unmatched junction bases: 11. The CDR3 runs to 18 residues. The CDR3 protein is CASSHWTGGRTGQETQYF. Here the CDR3 DNA reads TGTGCCAGCAGCCACTGGACAGGGGGCAGGACGGGGCAAGAGACCCAGTACTTC.

This clonotype showed up just a few times. Germline and junction disagree at one end, which may indicate a read error. The chain employs TRBV20-1 and TRBJ2-2; 11 bases map to TRBD2. Germline lookup yields CDR1 DFQATT and CDR2 SNEGSKA (reference sequence). This CDR3 is built from 16 residues. This CDR3 is CSAGTSGTTNAGELFF. The DNA for the CDR3 is TGCAGTGCTGGGACTAGCGGAACGACGAACGCCGGGGAGCTGTTTTTT.

This clonotype was counted at least ten times. The chain joins TRBV7-9 to TRBJ2-1; D is perhaps TRBD2 (5 bases). V shed 4 bases and J shed 8 bases, with 9 bases lying between them. This CDR3 spans 12 amino acids. CDR1 SEHNR and CDR2 FQNEAQ come from the germline V gene (reference sequence). The CDR3 loop reads CASSSRVDEQFF. Here the CDR3 DNA reads TGTGCCAGCAGCTCGAGGGTGGATGAGCAGTTCTTC.

Ten or more counts support this clonotype. The DNA of the CDR3 is TGTGCCAGCACCAAAGACAGGAGCACAGATACGCAGTATTTT. It is translated as CASTKDRSTDTQYF. This rearrangement joins TRBV6-1 to TRBJ2-3, with a possible D match to TRBD1 (6 bases). This CDR3 is built from 14 residues. The germline CDR1 and CDR2 sequences are MNHNS and SASEGT. Trimming took 7 bases from V and 0 from J, leaving 11 bases between them.

This clonotype was recorded many times. This rearrangement joins TRBV27 to TRBJ1-2; the D is unclear. CDR1 is MNHEY, CDR2 SMNVEV, per germline (reference sequence). CDR3 length: 14 amino acids. V was trimmed by 2 bases and J by 0 bases, leaving 7 bases between them. CDR3 nucleotides: TGTGCCAGCAGTTTAGGGGTTCCTAACTATGGCTACACCTTC. This encodes CASSLGVPNYGYTF.